The 24 T cell receptor beta chains below come from one sample, sequenced in a study of blood T cell repertoires in COVID-19. The repertoire was sequenced with immunoSEQ multiplex PCR; TCRdb's copy has only in-frame clones and lacks some. Of approximately 250,000 clones listed, 86% were seen once; the top ten hold about 5.4%. The sequenced sample was peripheral blood. These receptors all come from a woman aged 80 or over with COVID-19, enrolled during active disease.

This chain uses TRBV5-1 with TRBJ1-1; a weak D match, TRBD1 (6 bases). V lost 0 bases and J lost 1, with 10 bases in between. CDR3 length: 15 amino acids. Germline loops: CDR1 SGHRS, CDR2 YFSETQ. This chain's CDR3 is CASSLAWGPNTEAFF. The CDR3 nucleotides are TGCGCCAGCAGCTTGGCGTGGGGGCCGAACACTGAAGCTTTCTTT. The full variable domain, with the rest looked up from reference TRBV5-1 and TRBJ1-1, is KAGVTQTPRYLIKTRGQQVTLSCSPISGHRSVSWYQQTPGQGLQFLFEYFSETQRNKGNFPGRFSGRQFSNSRSEMNVSTLELGDSALYLCASSLAWGPNTEAFFGQGTRLTVV.

This clone showed up just once. The chain combines TRBV28 with TRBJ1-5, with D hard to call. CDR1 and CDR2 (germline): MDHEN, SYDVKM. Trimming removed 4 bases from V and 6 bases from J, with 7 bases in between. The CDR3 loop spans 12 amino acids. The CDR3 loop is CASSYIFQPQHF. CDR3 sequence (DNA): TGTGCCAGCAGTTACATCTTTCAGCCCCAGCATTTT. Looking up the rest from reference TRBV28 and TRBJ1-5 gives the full variable domain: DVKVTQSSRYLVKRTGEKVFLECVQDMDHENMFWYRQDPGLGLRLIYFSYDVKMKEKGDIPEGYSVSREKKERFSLILESASTNQTSMYLCASSYIFQPQHFGDGTRLSIL.

CDR3 amino acids: CASSQDGQGAGANVLTF. The CDR3 nucleotides are TGTGCCAGCTCACAAGATGGACAGGGTGCTGGGGCCAACGTCCTGACTTTC. The V gene is TRBV18, the J gene TRBJ2-6; TRBD1 matches at 8 bases. This CDR3 contains 17 residues. The ends lost 4 bases at V and 2 bases at J; junction bases unmatched: 7. In germline, CDR1 is KGHSH, CDR2 LQKENI.

The rearrangement uses TRBV18 and TRBJ1-1, with 11 bases aligning to TRBD1. The ends lost 6 bases at V and 1 base at J; junction bases unmatched: 4. The CDR3 totals 15 residues. Germline CDR1 reads KGHSH; CDR2 reads LQKENI. CDR3 residues: CASSRTGGRNTEAFF. In DNA, the CDR3 is TGTGCCAGCTCGCGGACAGGGGGCCGGAACACTGAAGCTTTCTTT. The entire variable domain, with the rest obtained from reference TRBV18 and TRBJ1-1, is as follows: NAGVMQNPRHLVRRRGQEARLRCSPMKGHSHVYWYRQLPEEGLKFMVYLQKENIIDESGMPKERFSAEFPKEGPSILRIQQVVRGDSAAYFCASSRTGGRNTEAFFGQGTRLTVV.

This rearrangement joins TRBV12-3 or TRBV12-4 to TRBJ1-4, with D uncertain. CDR3 length: 13 residues. Trimming left V 3 bases short and J 5 bases short, with 7 bases between. CDR3 sequence reads: CASSFGRNEKLFF. The CDR3 nucleotides are TGTGCCAGCAGTTTCGGGAGGAATGAAAAACTGTTTTTT.

The rearrangement uses TRBV19 and TRBJ1-1; a possible D gene is TRBD1 (5 bases). The CDR3 loop spans 13 amino acids. Trimming cost V 5 bases and J 11 bases, with 18 bases left between them. The germline V gene encodes CDR1 LNHDA and CDR2 SQIVND (reference sequence). DNA of the CDR3: TGTGCCAGTAGTCCCAGACAGCCTTCGGTGGCTTTCTTT. It yields the protein CASSPRQPSVAFF.

The V and J genes are TRBV28 and TRBJ2-7; a possible D gene is TRBD2 (6 bases). Germline V lookup: CDR1 MDHEN, CDR2 SYDVKM. CDR3 length: 15 amino acids. The V end was cut by 3 bases, the J end by 2 bases, with 14 bases between. The CDR3 region is CASSLTGTGAYEQYF. CDR3 nucleotide sequence: TGTGCCAGCAGTTTGACCGGGACGGGGGCCTACGAGCAGTACTTC. Using reference TRBV28 and TRBJ2-7 for the parts outside the CDR3, the full variable domain is DVKVTQSSRYLVKRTGEKVFLECVQDMDHENMFWYRQDPGLGLRLIYFSYDVKMKEKGDIPEGYSVSREKKERFSLILESASTNQTSMYLCASSLTGTGAYEQYFGPGTRLTVT.

The V gene is TRBV18, the J gene TRBJ1-5, with TRBD1 matching 11 bases. With V trimmed by 4 bases and J by 5 bases, 4 bases remained unmatched. The CDR3 has 15 residues. The germline gives CDR1 KGHSH, CDR2 LQKENI. CDR3 in amino acids: CASSLGTGGDQPQHF. The CDR3 DNA sequence: TGTGCCAGCTCACTTGGGACAGGGGGGGATCAGCCCCAGCATTTT.

The chain uses TRBV27 and TRBJ1-2; 11 bases are shared with TRBD1. Germline CDR1 and CDR2: MNHEY and SMNVEV (reference sequence). The CDR3 covers 14 residues. Trimming at V came to 6 bases and at J to 8 bases, leaving 8 bases not matched to a gene. This CDR3 reads CASSPGQGAQGYTF. The CDR3 DNA is TGTGCCAGCAGCCCCGGACAGGGGGCTCAAGGCTACACCTTC.

The V and J genes are TRBV28 and TRBJ2-1, with TRBD2 identical over 9 bases. CDR1 is MDHEN, CDR2 SYDVKM, per germline. Trimming took 5 bases from V and 9 from J; bases not matched to a gene: 11. The CDR3 is made up of 15 amino acids. CDR3 protein: CASSKLRGGLGEQFF. The CDR3 region has the DNA TGTGCCAGCAGTAAGCTGCGGGGGGGCCTCGGTGAGCAGTTCTTC.

On this clone: An end of the junction does not agree with germline; a read error may underlie this. The chain recombines TRBV10-3 with TRBJ1-5; 9 bases fit TRBD1. The CDR3 has 16 residues. From germline, CDR1 is ENHRY and CDR2 SYGVKD. Written as DNA, the CDR3 is TGTGCCATAAGTGGGACAGGGAGAGATAGCAATCAGCCCCAGCATTTT. This encodes CAISGTGRDSNQPQHF.

This clone was counted between two and nine times. This chain connects TRBV14 to TRBJ2-7; 10 bases agree with TRBD2. Trimming removed 3 bases from V and 0 bases from J; junction bases left unmatched: 5. This CDR3 contains 16 residues. Germline V gene sequence: CDR1 SGHDN, CDR2 FVKESK. The CDR3 protein is CASSQGAGGPSYEQYV. In DNA form, the CDR3 reads TGTGCCAGCAGCCAGGGAGCGGGGGGGCCCTCCTACGAGCAGTACGTC.

The V call is TRBV9, the J call TRBJ2-4; possible D gene TRBD2, 6 bases. V gave up 3 bases and J gave up 8 bases, with 9 bases separating them. The germline gives CDR1 SGDLS, CDR2 YYNGEE. The CDR3 runs 12 residues. The CDR3 coding sequence is TGTGCCAGCAGCGCGAGGGAGGACATTCAGTACTTC. It encodes CASSAREDIQYF.

The chain uses TRBV19 and TRBJ2-3; D remains unclear. The CDR3 has 14 residues. V lost 5 bases, J lost 0 bases, and 9 bases lay in between. The germline gives CDR1 LNHDA, CDR2 SQIVND (reference sequence). CDR3 nucleotides: TGTGCCAGTAGTCCGAGTAGCAGCACAGATACGCAGTATTTT. Translating gives CASSPSSSTDTQYF.

As concerns this clone: Other nucleotide sequences in the sample specify the same CDR3. V and J are TRBV25-1 and TRBJ1-1, with 9 bases identical to TRBD1. V was pared by 6 bases and J by 5 bases, with 4 bases of the junction left unmatched. Germline loops: CDR1 MGHDK, CDR2 SYGVNS. The CDR3 runs 13 residues. CDR3 amino acids: CASRGQGRTEAFF. For the CDR3, the DNA is TGTGCCAGCAGGGGACAGGGTCGAACTGAAGCTTTCTTT.

The gene calls are TRBV25-1 and TRBJ1-2; TRBD1 is a possible D gene (5 bases). Per germline, CDR1 MGHDK and CDR2 SYGVNS. The CDR3 spans 13 residues. Trimming pared 6 bases from V and 7 bases from J, leaving 15 bases between. The CDR3 DNA is TGTGCCAGCAGGGGGCTCAAATTAGGTGGCTACACCTTC. Translated, it gives CASRGLKLGGYTF.

The chain carries TRBV6-5 and TRBJ1-1, with 7 positions matching TRBD1. Germline CDR1 is MNHEY and CDR2 is SVGAGI. Losses at the gene ends were 8 bases for V and 1 base for J; bases not matched to a gene: 7. This CDR3 comprises 14 residues. The CDR3 reads CASARGRWNTEAFF. The CDR3 nucleotides are TGTGCCAGCGCTAGGGGGCGATGGAACACTGAAGCTTTCTTT.

This clone has a single count. The rearrangement uses TRBV9 and TRBJ2-7; D is possibly TRBD2 (6 bases). This CDR3 contains 16 residues. V was pared by 0 bases and J by 2 bases, with 15 bases between. Germline V lookup: CDR1 SGDLS, CDR2 YYNGEE. In DNA, the CDR3 is TGTGCCAGCAGCGTAGGGGACGGGGGACGTGCCTACGAGCAGTACTTC. It yields the protein CASSVGDGGRAYEQYF.

This chain connects TRBV5-4 to TRBJ1-1; 9 bases are a match to TRBD1. The CDR3 runs 14 residues. J lost 8 bases, V lost 4 bases, and 9 bases had no gene match. Per germline, CDR1 SGHNT and CDR2 YYREEE (reference sequence). For the CDR3, the DNA is TGTGCCAGCAGCCAAACAGGGGGCGACGCAGAAGCTTTCTTT. Translation: CASSQTGGDAEAFF.

The chain links TRBV20-1 to TRBJ1-1; no definite D call. The CDR3 loop spans 10 amino acids. The V gene lost 3 bases and the J gene lost 4 bases, with 3 bases spanning the gap. CDR1 and CDR2 (germline): DFQATT, SNEGSKA (reference sequence). The CDR3 here is CSASRTEAFF. CDR3 DNA: TGCAGTGCTAGCCGCACTGAAGCTTTCTTT.

This clone was seen only once. This chain joins TRBV2 and TRBJ2-2, with a weak D call TRBD1 (5 bases). CDR3 length equals 12 residues. V lost 7 bases and J lost 6, with 9 bases in between. Germline loops: CDR1 SNHLY, CDR2 FYNNEI. CDR3 amino acids: CASKGLPGELFF. CDR3 nucleotide sequence: TGTGCCAGCAAGGGGTTGCCCGGGGAGCTGTTTTTT. Variable domain in full (rest from reference TRBV2 and TRBJ2-2): EPEVTQTPSHQVTQMGQEVILRCVPISNHLYFYWYRQILGQKVEFLVSFYNNEISEKSEIFDDQFSVERPDGSNFTLKIRSTKLEDSAMYFCASKGLPGELFFGEGSRLTVL.

The V and J genes are TRBV6-2 or TRBV6-3 and TRBJ2-5; weak D call: TRBD1 (6 bases). The CDR3 consists of 18 residues. Trimming took off 5 bases at V and 0 bases at J, with 22 bases between the two ends. Germline CDR1 and CDR2: MNHEY and SVGEGT. The CDR3 region is CASSPPLPTGPHQETQYF. In DNA form, the CDR3 reads TGTGCCAGCAGTCCCCCCCTCCCAACAGGGCCCCACCAAGAGACCCAGTACTTC.

The genes are TRBV6-2 or TRBV6-3 and TRBJ1-2; 7 bases agree with TRBD1. Trimming took 5 bases from V and 4 from J; bases not matched to a gene: 10. In germline, CDR1 is MNHEY, CDR2 SVGEGT. This CDR3 comprises 15 residues. CDR3 residues: CASSTTGQTPYGYTF. DNA for the CDR3: TGTGCCAGCAGTACAACGGGACAGACGCCCTATGGCTACACCTTC.

The gene calls are TRBV11-3 and TRBJ1-1, with 8 nucleotides matching TRBD1. In germline, CDR1 is SGHNT, CDR2 YENEEA. The CDR3 extends over 15 amino acids. J lost 4 bases, V lost 5 bases, and 9 bases had no gene match. CDR3 loop: CASSLGTGGLTEAFF. CDR3 nucleotides: TGTGCCAGCAGCCTCGGAACAGGGGGACTCACTGAAGCTTTCTTT.